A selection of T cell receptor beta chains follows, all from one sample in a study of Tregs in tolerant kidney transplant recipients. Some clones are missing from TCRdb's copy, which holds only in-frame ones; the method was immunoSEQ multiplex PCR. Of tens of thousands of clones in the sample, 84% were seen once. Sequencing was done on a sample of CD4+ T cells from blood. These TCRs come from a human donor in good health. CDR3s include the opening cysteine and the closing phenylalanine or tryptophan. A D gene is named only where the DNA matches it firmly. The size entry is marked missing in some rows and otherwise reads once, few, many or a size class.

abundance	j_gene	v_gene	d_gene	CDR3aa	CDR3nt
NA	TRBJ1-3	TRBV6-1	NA	CASSEVTTNTIYF	TGTGCCAGCAGTGAAGTTACGACTAACACCATATATTTT
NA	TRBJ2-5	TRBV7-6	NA	CASSFGAVGETQYF	TGTGCCAGCAGCTTCGGAGCGGTCGGGGAGACCCAGTACTTC
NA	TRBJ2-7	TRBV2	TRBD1	CASEGQGASMQYF	TGTGCCAGCGAGGGACAGGGGGCCAGTATGCAGTACTTC
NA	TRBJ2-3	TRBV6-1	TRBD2	CASSERTSRFTSTDTQYF	TGTGCCAGCAGTGAAAGGACTAGCCGTTTTACTAGCACAGATACGCAGTATTTT
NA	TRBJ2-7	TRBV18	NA	CASSPGLLSEQYF	TGTGCCAGCTCACCAGGACTACTATCTGAGCAGTACTTC
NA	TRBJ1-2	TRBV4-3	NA	CASSQGVGGAGDGYTF	TGCGCCAGCAGCCAAGGGGTAGGGGGAGCCGGCGATGGCTACACCTTC
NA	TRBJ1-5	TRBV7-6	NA	CASSSGRGQNQPQHF	TGTGCCAGCAGCTCAGGACGGGGACAAAATCAGCCCCAGCATTTT
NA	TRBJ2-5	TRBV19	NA	CASRVPGRETQYF	TGTGCCAGTAGGGTTCCGGGGAGAGAGACCCAGTACTTC
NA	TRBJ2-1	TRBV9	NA	CASSPTDYPAYNEQFF	TGTGCCAGCAGCCCCACGGACTACCCAGCCTACAATGAGCAGTTCTTC
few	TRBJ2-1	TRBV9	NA	CASSVTPGSNEQFF	TGTGCCAGCAGCGTGACTCCGGGATCCAATGAGCAGTTCTTC
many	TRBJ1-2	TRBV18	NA	CASSPRAALGDGYTF	TGTGCCAGCTCACCACGGGCTGCGTTAGGTGATGGCTACACCTTC
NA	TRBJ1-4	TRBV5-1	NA	CASSIQDRHNEKLFF	TGCGCCAGCAGCATACAGGACCGACATAATGAAAAACTGTTTTTT
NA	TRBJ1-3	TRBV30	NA	CAWSSFRISGNTIYF	TGTGCCTGGAGTTCTTTCCGGATCTCTGGAAACACCATATATTTT
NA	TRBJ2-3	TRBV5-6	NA	CASSQDGTDTQYF	TGTGCCAGCAGCCAGGACGGCACAGATACGCAGTATTTT
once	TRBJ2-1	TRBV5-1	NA	CASSPVGVTYNEQFF	TGCGCCAGCAGCCCAGTCGGGGTAACCTACAATGAGCAGTTCTTC
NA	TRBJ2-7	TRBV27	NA	CASSSAYEQYF	TGTGCCAGCAGTTCCGCCTACGAGCAGTACTTC
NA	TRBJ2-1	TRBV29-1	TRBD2	CSLKGLAETYNEQFF	TGCAGTCTCAAGGGGCTAGCGGAAACCTACAATGAGCAGTTCTTC
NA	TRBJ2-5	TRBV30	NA	CAWSAEQGFGTQYF	TGTGCCTGGAGTGCTGAACAGGGTTTTGGGACCCAGTACTTC
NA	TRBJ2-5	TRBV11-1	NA	CASSLAGEGETQYF	TGTGCCAGCAGCTTAGCGGGAGAGGGGGAGACCCAGTACTTC
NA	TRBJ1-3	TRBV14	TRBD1	CASSYWTGGFKGGNTIYF	TGTGCCAGCAGTTACTGGACAGGGGGATTCAAGGGTGGAAACACCATATATTTT
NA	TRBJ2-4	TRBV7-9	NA	CASSLGGLAKNIQYF	TGTGCCAGCAGCTTAGGCGGGTTAGCCAAAAACATTCAGTACTTC
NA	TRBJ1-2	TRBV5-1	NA	CASSLAFIAEEGYTF	TGCGCCAGCAGCTTGGCCTTCATAGCCGAGGAGGGCTACACCTTC
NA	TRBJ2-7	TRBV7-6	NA	CASSLASPLREQYF	TGTGCCAGCAGCTTAGCATCCCCCCTAAGGGAGCAGTACTTC
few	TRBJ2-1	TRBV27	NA	CASSNGAGASYNEQFF	TGTGCCAGCAGCAACGGGGCAGGTGCCTCCTACAATGAGCAGTTCTTC
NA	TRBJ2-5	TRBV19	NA	CASSIEGRQETQYF	TGTGCCAGTAGTATAGAAGGCAGACAAGAGACCCAGTACTTC
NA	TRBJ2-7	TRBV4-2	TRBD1	CASSWDREGEQYF	TGTGCCAGCAGCTGGGACAGGGAGGGCGAGCAGTACTTC
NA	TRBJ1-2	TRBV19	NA	CASLIAGSTYGYTF	TGTGCCAGTCTTATCGCCGGGTCCACTTATGGCTACACCTTC
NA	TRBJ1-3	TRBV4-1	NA	CASSQTGTRHSGNTIYF	TGCGCCAGCAGCCAAACAGGGACTCGTCACTCTGGAAACACCATATATTTT
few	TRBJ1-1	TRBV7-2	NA	CASSETVNTEAFF	TGTGCCAGCAGTGAGACGGTGAACACTGAAGCTTTCTTT
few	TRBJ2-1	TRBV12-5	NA	CASVPTPYNEQFF	TGTGCTAGTGTCCCAACCCCCTACAATGAGCAGTTCTTC
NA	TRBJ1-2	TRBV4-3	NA	CASSPRVGYTF	TGCGCCAGCAGCCCCCGGGTAGGCTACACCTTC
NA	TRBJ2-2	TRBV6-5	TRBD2	CASSYTHRGGPGELFF	TGTGCCAGCAGTTACACTCACCGGGGGGGCCCCGGGGAGCTGTTTTTT
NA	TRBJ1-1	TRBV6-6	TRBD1	CASQRQGRVNTEAFF	TGTGCCAGCCAAAGACAGGGGCGGGTTAACACTGAAGCTTTCTTT
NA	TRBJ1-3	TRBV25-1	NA	CASSEYEGPPTGNTIYF	TGTGCCAGCAGTGAATATGAGGGCCCTCCGACTGGAAACACCATATATTTT
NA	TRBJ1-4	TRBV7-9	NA	CASSTGPGRATNEKLFF	TGTGCCAGCAGCACCGGGCCAGGCCGGGCCACTAATGAAAAACTGTTTTTT